In its sample, the clone carrying this T cell receptor (beta chain) is medium-sized (0.01 to 0.1%). Regarding time point: after dendritic cell vaccination, including at tumor progression/relapse. This sample is part of a study of glioma-infiltrating T cells after dendritic cell vaccination. TCRB CDR3 was amplified from 2 ug genomic DNA or less. Generated by immunoSEQ multiplex PCR, the TCRdb table keeps only in-frame clones and is missing some. The data show fewer than 65,000 clones, about 91% seen once. V was clipped by 4 bases and J by 16 bases; unmatched bases: 7. The CDR3 consists of 11 residues. This chain links TRBV5-3 with TRBJ2-1; 8 positions match TRBD1. TRBV5-3 is designated an ORF whose function remains uncertain. Sequencing was performed on blood, taken after dendritic cell vaccination. The receptor's source is a human donor with glioblastoma. CDR3 protein: CARSGRTGRFF. For the CDR3, the DNA is TGTGCCAGAAGCGGGAGGACAGGGAGATTCTTC.